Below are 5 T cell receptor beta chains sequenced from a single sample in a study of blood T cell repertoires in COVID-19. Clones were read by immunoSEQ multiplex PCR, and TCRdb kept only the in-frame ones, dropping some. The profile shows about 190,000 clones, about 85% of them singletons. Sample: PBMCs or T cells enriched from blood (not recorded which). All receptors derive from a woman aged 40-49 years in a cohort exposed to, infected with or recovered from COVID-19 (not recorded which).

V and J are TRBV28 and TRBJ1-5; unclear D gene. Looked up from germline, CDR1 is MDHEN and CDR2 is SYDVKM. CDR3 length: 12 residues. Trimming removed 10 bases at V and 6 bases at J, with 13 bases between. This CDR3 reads CATESPIQPQHF. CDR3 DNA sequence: TGTGCCACCGAGTCTCCCATTCAGCCCCAGCATTTT.

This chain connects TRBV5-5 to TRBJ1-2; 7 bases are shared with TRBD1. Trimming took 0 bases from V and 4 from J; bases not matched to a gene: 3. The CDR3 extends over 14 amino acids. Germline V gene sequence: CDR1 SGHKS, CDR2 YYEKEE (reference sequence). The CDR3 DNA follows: TGTGCCAGCAGCTTGGGGGGACAGCTCTATGGCTACACCTTC. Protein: CASSLGGQLYGYTF.

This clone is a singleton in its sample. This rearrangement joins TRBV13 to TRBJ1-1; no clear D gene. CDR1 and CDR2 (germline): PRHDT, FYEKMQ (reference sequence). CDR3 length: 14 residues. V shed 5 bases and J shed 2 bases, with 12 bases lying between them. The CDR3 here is CASSPTPGNTEAFF. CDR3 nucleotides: TGTGCCAGCAGCCCCACGCCAGGAAACACTGAAGCTTTCTTT.

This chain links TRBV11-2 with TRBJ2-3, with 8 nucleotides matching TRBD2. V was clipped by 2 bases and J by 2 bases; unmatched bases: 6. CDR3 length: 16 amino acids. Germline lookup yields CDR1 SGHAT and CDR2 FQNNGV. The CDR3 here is CASSLMTRGATDTQYF. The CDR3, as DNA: TGTGCCAGCAGCTTAATGACGCGGGGGGCCACAGATACGCAGTATTTT.

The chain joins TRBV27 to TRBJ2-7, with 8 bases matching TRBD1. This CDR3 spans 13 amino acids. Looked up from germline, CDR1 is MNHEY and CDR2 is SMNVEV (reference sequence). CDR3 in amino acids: CAASAGGTYEQYF. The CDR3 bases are TGTGCGGCGTCGGCAGGGGGCACCTACGAGCAGTACTTC.